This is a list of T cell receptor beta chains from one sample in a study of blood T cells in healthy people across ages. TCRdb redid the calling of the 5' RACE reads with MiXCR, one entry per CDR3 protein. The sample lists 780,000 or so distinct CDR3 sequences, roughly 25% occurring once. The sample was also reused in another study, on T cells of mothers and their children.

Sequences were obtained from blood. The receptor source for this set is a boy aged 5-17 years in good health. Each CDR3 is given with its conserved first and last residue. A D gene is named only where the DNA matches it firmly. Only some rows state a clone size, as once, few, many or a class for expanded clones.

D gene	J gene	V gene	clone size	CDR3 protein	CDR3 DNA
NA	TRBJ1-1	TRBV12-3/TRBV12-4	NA	CASSFHQTDGWAFF	TGTGCCAGCAGTTTTCATCAAACGGACGGATGGGCTTTCTTT
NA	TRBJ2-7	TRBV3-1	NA	CASSQKGISYEQYF	TGTGCCAGCAGCCAAAAGGGAATATCCTACGAGCAGTACTTC
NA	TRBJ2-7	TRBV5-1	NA	CASRRHSYEQYF	TGCGCCAGCAGGCGACACTCCTACGAGCAGTACTTC
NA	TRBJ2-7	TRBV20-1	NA	CSAGREWDYEQYF	TGCAGTGCTGGAAGGGAATGGGACTACGAGCAGTACTTC
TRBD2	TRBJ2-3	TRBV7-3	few	CASSTGLAGSGDTQYF	TGTGCCAGCAGCACGGGACTAGCGGGGAGCGGGGATACGCAGTATTTT
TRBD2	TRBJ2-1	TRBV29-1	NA	CSVATWTSGNSYNEQFF	TGCAGCGTCGCGACCTGGACTAGCGGGAACTCCTACAATGAGCAGTTCTTC
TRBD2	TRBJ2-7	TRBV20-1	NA	CSARAGGPSSEQYF	TGCAGTGCTAGAGCGGGGGGACCATCCTCCGAGCAGTACTTC
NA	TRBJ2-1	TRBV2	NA	CASSPRREQFF	TGTGCCAGCAGTCCCCGCAGGGAGCAGTTCTTC
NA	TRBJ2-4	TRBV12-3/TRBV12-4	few	CASSFAGDLNIQYF	TGTGCCAGCAGTTTCGCAGGGGATTTGAACATTCAGTACTTC
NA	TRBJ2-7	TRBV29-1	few	CSVSDREDTYEQYF	TGCAGCGTTTCAGACAGGGAGGACACCTACGAGCAGTACTTC
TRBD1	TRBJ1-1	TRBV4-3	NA	CASSQVTGAVNTEAFF	TGCGCCAGCAGCCAAGTAACAGGGGCGGTGAACACTGAAGCTTTCTTT
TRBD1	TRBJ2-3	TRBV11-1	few	CAGSPGTGGLDTQYF	TGTGCCGGCAGCCCTGGGACAGGGGGCCTAGATACGCAGTATTTT
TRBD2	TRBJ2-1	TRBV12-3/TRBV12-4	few	CASRETAAGLAEQFF	TGTGCCAGCAGAGAAACAGCTGCGGGACTAGCCGAGCAGTTCTTC
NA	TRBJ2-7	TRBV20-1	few	CSARDRRFTYEQYF	TGCAGTGCTAGAGATCGTAGGTTCACCTACGAGCAGTACTTC
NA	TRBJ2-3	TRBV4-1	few	CASSPYTTDTQYF	TGCGCCAGCAGCCCTTACACCACAGATACGCAGTATTTT
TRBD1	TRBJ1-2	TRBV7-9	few	CASRGGGDHYGYTF	TGTGCCAGCCGGGGAGGGGGCGACCACTATGGCTACACCTTC
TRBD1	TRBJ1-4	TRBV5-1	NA	CASSPGGTGDEKLFF	TGCGCCAGCAGCCCGGGAGGGACAGGGGACGAAAAACTGTTTTTT
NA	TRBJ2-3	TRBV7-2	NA	CASSLEGYKSSTDTQYF	TGTGCCAGCAGCTTAGAGGGGTATAAGTCAAGCACAGATACGCAGTATTTT
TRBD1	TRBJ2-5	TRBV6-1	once	CASSRFATGGQETQYF	TGTGCCAGCAGCAGATTCGCGACAGGGGGACAAGAGACCCAGTACTTC
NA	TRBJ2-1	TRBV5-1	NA	CASSLGTLPSYNEQFF	TGCGCCAGCAGCTTGGGGACACTCCCATCCTACAATGAGCAGTTCTTC
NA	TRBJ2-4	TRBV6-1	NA	CASKVEGTKNIQYF	TGTGCCAGTAAGGTCGAGGGGACCAAAAACATTCAGTACTTC
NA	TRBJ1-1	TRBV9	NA	CASSGGPGAWTEAFF	TGTGCCAGCAGCGGGGGCCCGGGGGCATGGACTGAAGCTTTCTTT
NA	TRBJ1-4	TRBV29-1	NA	CSVIRPSIDPEKLFF	TGCAGCGTCATCCGACCTAGCATCGACCCTGAAAAACTGTTTTTT
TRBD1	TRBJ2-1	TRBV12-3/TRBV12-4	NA	CASSLRTGANEQFF	TGTGCCAGCAGTCTACGGACAGGGGCCAATGAGCAGTTCTTC
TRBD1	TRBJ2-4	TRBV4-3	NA	CASSQDWGQGNIQYF	TGCGCCAGCAGCCAAGACTGGGGACAGGGGAACATTCAGTACTTC
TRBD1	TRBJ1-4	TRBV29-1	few	CSATTGGNEKLFF	TGCAGCGCCACGACAGGGGGGAATGAAAAACTGTTTTTT
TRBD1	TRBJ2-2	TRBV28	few	CASSSQGRGAGELFF	TGTGCCAGCAGTTCACAGGGGCGAGGTGCCGGGGAGCTGTTTTTT
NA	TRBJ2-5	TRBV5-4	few	CASSYGGPETQYF	TGTGCCAGCAGCTATGGGGGTCCGGAGACCCAGTACTTC
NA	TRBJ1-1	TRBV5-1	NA	CASSIDRFTEAFF	TGCGCCAGCAGCATCGACCGGTTCACTGAAGCTTTCTTT
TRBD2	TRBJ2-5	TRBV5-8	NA	CASSFGTSGKETQYF	TGTGCCAGCAGCTTCGGGACTAGCGGGAAAGAGACCCAGTACTTC
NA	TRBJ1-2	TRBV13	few	CASSLGRAAGNYGYTF	TGTGCCAGCAGCTTAGGCCGGGCAGCCGGGAACTATGGCTACACCTTC
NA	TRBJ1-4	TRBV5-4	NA	CASSLMGGAAVFF	TGTGCCAGCAGCTTGATGGGCGGGGCGGCAGTGTTTTTT
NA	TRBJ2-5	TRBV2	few	CATPRDNEETQYF	TGTGCCACCCCACGGGACAATGAAGAGACCCAGTACTTC
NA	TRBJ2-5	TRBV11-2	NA	CASSLEAAWQETQYF	TGTGCCAGCAGCTTAGAGGCTGCGTGGCAAGAGACCCAGTACTTC
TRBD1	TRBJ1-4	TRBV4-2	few	CASSPTGWATNEKLFF	TGTGCCAGCAGCCCGACAGGGTGGGCAACTAATGAAAAACTGTTTTTT
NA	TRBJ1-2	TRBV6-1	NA	CANKPTDGGFSYGYTF	TGTGCCAACAAACCGACCGATGGGGGGTTCTCCTATGGCTACACCTTC
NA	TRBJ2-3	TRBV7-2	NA	CASSRTLRTDTQYF	TGTGCCAGCAGCCGAACCCTCCGCACAGATACGCAGTATTTT
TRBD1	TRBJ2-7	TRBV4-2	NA	CASSQVGQGFYEQYF	TGTGCCAGCAGCCAAGTCGGACAGGGATTCTACGAGCAGTACTTC
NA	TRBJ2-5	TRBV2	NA	CASLRGAQQETQYF	TGTGCCAGCCTGAGGGGGGCGCAACAAGAGACCCAGTACTTC
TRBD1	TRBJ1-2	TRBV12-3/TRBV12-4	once	CASRPRRTGTNYGYTF	TGTGCCAGCAGACCTCGACGGACAGGGACTAACTATGGCTACACCTTC
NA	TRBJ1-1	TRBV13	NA	CASSLATTEAFF	TGTGCCAGCAGCTTGGCAACCACTGAAGCTTTCTTT
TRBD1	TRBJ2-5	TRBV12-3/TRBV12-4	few	CASSFSGTGVETQYF	TGTGCCAGCAGTTTTTCCGGGACAGGGGTTGAGACCCAGTACTTC
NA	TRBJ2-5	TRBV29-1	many	CSVTKYQETQYF	TGCAGCGTTACCAAGTACCAAGAGACCCAGTACTTC
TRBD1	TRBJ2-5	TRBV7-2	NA	CASSLLGGTGRYQETQYF	TGTGCCAGCAGCTTATTGGGCGGGACAGGGAGGTACCAAGAGACCCAGTACTTC
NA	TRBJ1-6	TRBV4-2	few	CASSQDPEGNNSPLHF	TGTGCCAGCAGCCAAGATCCGGAGGGGAATAATTCACCCCTCCACTTT
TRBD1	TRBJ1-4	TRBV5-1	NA	CASSSGQAQLPTNEKLFF	TGCGCCAGCAGCTCGGGACAGGCTCAACTTCCAACTAATGAAAAACTGTTTTTT
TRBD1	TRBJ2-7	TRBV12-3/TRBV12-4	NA	CASRPGQPTYEQYF	TGTGCCAGCAGACCGGGACAGCCTACCTACGAGCAGTACTTC
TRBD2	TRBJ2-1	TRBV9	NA	CASSVGTSGGAYNEQFF	TGTGCCAGCAGCGTGGGGACTAGCGGGGGGGCCTACAATGAGCAGTTCTTC
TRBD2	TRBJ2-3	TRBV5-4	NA	CASSSGLVPEDTQYF	TGTGCCAGCAGCTCTGGACTAGTTCCCGAAGATACGCAGTATTTT
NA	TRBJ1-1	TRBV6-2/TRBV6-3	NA	CASNARGNTEAFF	TGTGCCAGCAATGCGAGGGGGAACACTGAAGCTTTCTTT
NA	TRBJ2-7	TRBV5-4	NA	CASSLGGRSDEQYF	TGTGCCAGCAGCTTGGGAGGGAGGAGTGACGAGCAGTACTTC
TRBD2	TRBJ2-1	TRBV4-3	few	CASSQGSGGLYNEQFF	TGCGCCAGCAGCCAAGGTAGCGGGGGCCTTTACAATGAGCAGTTCTTC
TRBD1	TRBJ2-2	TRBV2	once	CARATDRDTGELFF	TGTGCCAGGGCAACTGACAGGGACACCGGGGAGCTGTTTTTT